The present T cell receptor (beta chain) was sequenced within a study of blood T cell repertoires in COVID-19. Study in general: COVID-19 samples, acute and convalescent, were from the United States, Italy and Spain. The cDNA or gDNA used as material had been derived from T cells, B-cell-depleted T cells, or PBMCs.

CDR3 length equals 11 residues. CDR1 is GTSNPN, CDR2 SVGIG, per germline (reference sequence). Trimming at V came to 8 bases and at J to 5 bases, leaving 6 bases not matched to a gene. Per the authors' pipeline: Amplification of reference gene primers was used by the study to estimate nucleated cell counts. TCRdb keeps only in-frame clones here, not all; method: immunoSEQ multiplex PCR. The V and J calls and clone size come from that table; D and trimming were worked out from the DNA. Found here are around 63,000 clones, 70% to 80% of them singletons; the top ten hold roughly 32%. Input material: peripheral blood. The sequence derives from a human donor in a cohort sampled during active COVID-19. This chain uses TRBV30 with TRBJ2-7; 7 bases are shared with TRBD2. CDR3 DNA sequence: TGTGCCACCAGGGACTACCACGAGCAGTACTTC. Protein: CATRDYHEQYF.